The 2 T cell receptor beta chains reported below all come from one sample, sequenced in a study of cytomegalovirus exposure and HLA in healthy donors. PCR employed 60 Vbeta and 13 Jbeta primers. The repertoire was sequenced with immunoSEQ multiplex PCR; TCRdb's copy has only in-frame clones and lacks some. The top ten clones hold 2.5% of a sample with under 200,000 clones, roughly four fifths of them seen once. The sequenced sample was PBMCs. These receptors were taken from a female donor in good health and CMV-seronegative.

This clone was found a few times. The chain uses TRBV5-8 and TRBJ2-5; a weak D match, TRBD1 (5 bases). Between the trimmed V and J ends, which lost 6 bases and 4 bases, there was a span of 28 bases. The CDR3 runs to 18 residues. In germline, CDR1 is SGHTS, CDR2 YDEGEE. CDR3 nucleotide sequence: TGTGCCAGCACCCTTTGGCCCACCGACAGCCAACGGGTAGAGACCCAGTACTTC. This sequence encodes CASTLWPTDSQRVETQYF.

The gene calls are TRBV7-8 and TRBJ1-1; 7 nucleotides agree with TRBD1. Germline-derived CDR1 and CDR2 are SGHVS and FQNEAQ. The CDR3 totals 12 residues. The trim removed 5 bases at V and 7 bases at J, leaving 4 bases unmatched. The CDR3 here is CASSPTGVEAFF. CDR3 bases: TGTGCCAGCAGCCCTACAGGGGTTGAAGCTTTCTTT.